The entry below gives a single TCR beta chain sequence along with its context. Its antigen is not identified. The sample originates from a study of cytomegalovirus exposure and HLA in healthy donors. For the study at large: About 80 million unique TCRs from HLA-typed donors were held in an early data release.

A multiplex PCR was run with 60 Vbeta primers and 13 Jbeta primers. This table comes from immunoSEQ multiplex PCR, and its TCRdb copy is limited to in-frame clones, with some not included. The data show tens of thousands of clones, with 78% seen just once and around 8.9% held by the top ten. Findings and caveats of the study: Most subjects had HLA-A and HLA-B alleles reportedly predicted accurately by TCR beta sequences.

The sequenced sample was PBMCs. This receptor was obtained from a woman between 35 and 50 years old in good health and CMV-seropositive.

CDR3 bases: TGTGCCAGCAGGGGACTCCTCAATCAGCCCCAGCATTTT. It is translated as CASRGLLNQPQHF. The chain employs TRBV2 and TRBJ1-5; TRBD1 is a possible D gene (5 bases). The germline gives CDR1 SNHLY, CDR2 FYNNEI. The CDR3 is 13 amino acids. V was shortened by 6 bases and J by 3 bases, with 9 bases between the two germline ends. Full variable domain (missing parts from reference TRBV2 and TRBJ1-5): EPEVTQTPSHQVTQMGQEVILRCVPISNHLYFYWYRQILGQKVEFLVSFYNNEISEKSEIFDDQFSVERPDGSNFTLKIRSTKLEDSAMYFCASRGLLNQPQHFGDGTRLSIL.